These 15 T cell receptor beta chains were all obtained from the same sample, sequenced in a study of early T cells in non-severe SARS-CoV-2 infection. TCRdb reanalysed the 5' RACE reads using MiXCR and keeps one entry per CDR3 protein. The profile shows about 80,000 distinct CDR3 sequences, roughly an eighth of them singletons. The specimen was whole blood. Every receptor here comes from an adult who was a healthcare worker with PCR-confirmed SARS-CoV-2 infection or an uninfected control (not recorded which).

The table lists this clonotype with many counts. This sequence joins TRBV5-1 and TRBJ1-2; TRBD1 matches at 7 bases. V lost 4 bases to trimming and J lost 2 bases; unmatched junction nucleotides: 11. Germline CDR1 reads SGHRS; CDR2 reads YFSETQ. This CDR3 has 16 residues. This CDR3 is CASSPAPDRANYGYTF. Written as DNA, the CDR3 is TGCGCCAGCAGCCCCGCACCCGACAGGGCCAACTATGGCTACACCTTC.

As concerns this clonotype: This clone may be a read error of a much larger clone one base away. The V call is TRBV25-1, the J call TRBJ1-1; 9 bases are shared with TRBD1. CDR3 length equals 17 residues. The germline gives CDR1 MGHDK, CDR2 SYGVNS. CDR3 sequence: CASSEWGTGFKETVAFF. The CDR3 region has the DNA TGTGCCAGCAGTGAATGGGGGACAGGGTTTAAGGAAACTGTAGCTTTCTTT.

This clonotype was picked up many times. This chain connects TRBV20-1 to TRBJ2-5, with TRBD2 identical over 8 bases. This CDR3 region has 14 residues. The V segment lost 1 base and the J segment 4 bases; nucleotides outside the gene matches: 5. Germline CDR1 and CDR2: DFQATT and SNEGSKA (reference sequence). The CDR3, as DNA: TGCAGTGCTAGAGTCCCGGGAGGGGGAGAGACCCAGTACTTC. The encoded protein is CSARVPGGGETQYF.

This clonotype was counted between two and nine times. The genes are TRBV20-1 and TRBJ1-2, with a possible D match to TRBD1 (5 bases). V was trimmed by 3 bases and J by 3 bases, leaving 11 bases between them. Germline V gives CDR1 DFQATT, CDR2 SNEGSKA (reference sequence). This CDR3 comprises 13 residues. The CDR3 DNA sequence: TGCAGTGCTAGGAGGACAAATGACTATGGCTACACCTTC. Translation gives CSARRTNDYGYTF.

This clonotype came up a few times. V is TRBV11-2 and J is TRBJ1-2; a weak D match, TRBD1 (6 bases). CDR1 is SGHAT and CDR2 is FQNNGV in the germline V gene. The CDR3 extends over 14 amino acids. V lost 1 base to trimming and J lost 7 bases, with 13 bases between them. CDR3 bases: TGTGCCAGCAGCTTAGGAACAGGGCGAAGTGGCTACACCTTC. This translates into CASSLGTGRSGYTF.

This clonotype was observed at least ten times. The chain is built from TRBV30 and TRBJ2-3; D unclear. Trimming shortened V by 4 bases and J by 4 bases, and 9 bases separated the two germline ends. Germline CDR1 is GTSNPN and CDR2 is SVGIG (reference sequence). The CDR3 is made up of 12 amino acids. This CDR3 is CAWTHGADTQYF. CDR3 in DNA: TGTGCCTGGACCCACGGAGCAGATACGCAGTATTTT.

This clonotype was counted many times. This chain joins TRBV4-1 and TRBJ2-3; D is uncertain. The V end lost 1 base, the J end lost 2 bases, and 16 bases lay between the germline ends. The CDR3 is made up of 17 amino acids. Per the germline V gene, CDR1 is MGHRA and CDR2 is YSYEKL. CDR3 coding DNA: TGCGCCAGCAGCCAAGTCGATCTGGGTTTCGTCACAGATACGCAGTATTTT. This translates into CASSQVDLGFVTDTQYF.

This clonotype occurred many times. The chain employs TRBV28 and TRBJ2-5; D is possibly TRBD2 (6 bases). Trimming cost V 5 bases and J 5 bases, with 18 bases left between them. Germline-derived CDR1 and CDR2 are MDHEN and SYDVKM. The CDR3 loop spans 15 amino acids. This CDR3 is CASSGGIWGWETQYF. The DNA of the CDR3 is TGTGCCAGCAGTGGCGGGATTTGGGGCTGGGAGACCCAGTACTTC.

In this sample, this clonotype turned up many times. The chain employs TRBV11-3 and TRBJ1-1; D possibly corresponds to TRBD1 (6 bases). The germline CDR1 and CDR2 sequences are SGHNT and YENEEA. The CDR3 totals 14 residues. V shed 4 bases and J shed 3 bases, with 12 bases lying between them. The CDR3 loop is CASSSRGGDTEAFF. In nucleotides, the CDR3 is TGTGCCAGCAGCTCCAGGGGAGGGGACACTGAAGCTTTCTTT.

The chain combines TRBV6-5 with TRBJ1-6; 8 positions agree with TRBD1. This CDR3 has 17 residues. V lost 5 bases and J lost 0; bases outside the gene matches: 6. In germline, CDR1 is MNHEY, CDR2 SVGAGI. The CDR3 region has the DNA TGTGCCAGCAGTCGCAGGACAGGGCGCTCCTATAATTCACCCCTCCACTTT. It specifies CASSRRTGRSYNSPLHF.

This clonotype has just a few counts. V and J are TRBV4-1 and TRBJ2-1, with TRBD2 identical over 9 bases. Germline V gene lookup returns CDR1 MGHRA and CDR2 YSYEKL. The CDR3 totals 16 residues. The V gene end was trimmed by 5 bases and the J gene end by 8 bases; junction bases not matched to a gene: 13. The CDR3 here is CASSNGRQRGDDEQFF. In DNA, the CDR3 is TGCGCCAGCAGCAATGGAAGGCAGCGGGGGGACGATGAGCAGTTCTTC.

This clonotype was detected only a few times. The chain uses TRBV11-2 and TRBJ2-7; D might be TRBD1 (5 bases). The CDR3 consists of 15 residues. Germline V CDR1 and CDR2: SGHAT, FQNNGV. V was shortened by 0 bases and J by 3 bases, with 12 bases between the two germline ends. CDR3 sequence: CASSLDPQGHYEQYF. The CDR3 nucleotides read TGTGCCAGCAGCTTAGACCCCCAGGGTCACTACGAGCAGTACTTC.

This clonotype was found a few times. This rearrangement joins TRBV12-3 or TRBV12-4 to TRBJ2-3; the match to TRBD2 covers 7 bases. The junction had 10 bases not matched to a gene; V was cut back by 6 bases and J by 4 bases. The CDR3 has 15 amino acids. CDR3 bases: TGTGCCAGCAGCGATGGACTAGTCGGGGCAGATACGCAGTATTTT. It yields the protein CASSDGLVGADTQYF.

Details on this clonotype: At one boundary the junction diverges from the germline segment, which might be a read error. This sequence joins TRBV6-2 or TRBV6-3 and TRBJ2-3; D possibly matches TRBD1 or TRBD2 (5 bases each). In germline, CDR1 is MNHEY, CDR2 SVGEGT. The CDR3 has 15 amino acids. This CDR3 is CASNYHWGSTDTQYF. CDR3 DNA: TGTGCCAGCAATTACCATTGGGGGAGCACAGATACGCAGTATTTT.

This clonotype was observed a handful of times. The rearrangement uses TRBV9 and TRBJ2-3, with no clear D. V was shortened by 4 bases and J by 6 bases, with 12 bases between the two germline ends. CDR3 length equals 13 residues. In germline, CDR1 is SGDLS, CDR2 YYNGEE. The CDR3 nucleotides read TGTGCCAGCAGCTCCTGGGCTGGGGATACGCAGTATTTT. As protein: CASSSWAGDTQYF.